Presented here are 23 T cell receptor beta chains from one specimen sequenced in a study of cytomegalovirus exposure and HLA in healthy donors. This PCR relied on a set of 60 Vbeta primers and 13 Jbeta primers. The table came from immunoSEQ multiplex PCR; TCRdb's copy has only in-frame clones and leaves some out. Of over 30,000 clones in the sample, more than 60% were seen once. The sample taken for sequencing was PBMCs. These receptors were taken from a man aged 50 or older in good health and CMV-seropositive.

J is TRBJ2-7 and V is TRBV28; D call uncertain. The V and J ends lost 6 bases and 0 bases respectively, with 6 bases between them. Germline assignment: CDR1 MDHEN and CDR2 SYDVKM. The CDR3 covers 12 residues. The CDR3 here is CASSPSSYEQYF. CDR3 sequence (DNA): TGTGCCAGCAGCCCTAGCTCCTACGAGCAGTACTTC.

The chain recombines TRBV29-1 with TRBJ2-4; D not resolved. CDR3 length equals 12 residues. Trimming pared 6 bases from V and 6 bases from J, leaving 12 bases between. Germline V lookup: CDR1 SQVTM, CDR2 ANQGSEA. CDR3 amino acids: CSVAEIGNIQYF. The CDR3 DNA reads as TGCAGCGTCGCGGAGATCGGAAACATTCAGTACTTC.

There are a few counts of this clone. This chain links TRBV5-1 with TRBJ2-5; 8 bases fit TRBD2. CDR1 and CDR2 from the germline V gene are SGHRS and YFSETQ. V lost 2 bases to trimming and J lost 0 bases; unmatched junction nucleotides: 3. This CDR3 spans 15 amino acids. The CDR3 DNA reads as TGCGCCAGCAGCTTAGGAGCGGGGGACCAAGAGACCCAGTACTTC. Protein sequence: CASSLGAGDQETQYF.

The DNA of the CDR3 is TGTGCCTGGGACTTCGGGACTATCTCCTACGAGCAGTACTTC. Translation gives CAWDFGTISYEQYF. This chain uses TRBV30 with TRBJ2-7, with TRBD2 matching over 7 bases. Trimming removed 5 bases from V and 0 bases from J; junction bases left unmatched: 7. Germline lookup yields CDR1 GTSNPN and CDR2 SVGIG (reference sequence). This CDR3 has 14 residues. Combining the CDR3 with reference TRBV30 and TRBJ2-7 gives the whole variable domain SQTIHQWPATLVQPVGSPLSLECTVEGTSNPNLYWYRQAAGRGLQLLFYSVGIGQISSEVPQNLSASRPQDRQFILSSKKLLLSDSGFYLCAWDFGTISYEQYFGPGTRLTVT.

This sequence joins TRBV21-1 and TRBJ1-5; the table's D call, TRBD1, has no DNA check behind it. TRBV21-1 corresponds to a pseudogene. CDR3 size: 14 residues. The CDR3, as DNA: TGTGCCAGCAGCAAGAGGCAGGGCGGTCAGCCCCAGCATTTT. This sequence encodes CASSKRQGGQPQHF.

This sequence joins TRBV4-2 and TRBJ2-3, with 13 bases fitting TRBD2. The germline CDR1 and CDR2 sequences are LGHNA and YNFKEQ. The trim removed 2 bases at V and 5 bases at J, leaving 4 bases unmatched. The CDR3 loop spans 16 amino acids. The CDR3 region has the DNA TGTGCCAGCAGCCAAACTAGCGGGGGGGCCGTAGATACGCAGTATTTT. It codes for CASSQTSGGAVDTQYF.

The V gene is TRBV29-1, the J gene TRBJ2-5, with D perhaps matching TRBD2 (5 bases). Germline V gene data show CDR1 as SQVTM and CDR2 as ANQGSEA. The CDR3 has 12 amino acids. Between the trimmed V and J ends, which lost 5 bases and 3 bases, there was a span of 10 bases. CDR3 residues: CSVKKRKETQYF. The DNA of the CDR3 is TGCAGCGTTAAGAAGCGGAAAGAGACCCAGTACTTC.

The genes are TRBV29-1 and TRBJ2-2, with 7 bases identical to TRBD2. The CDR3 sequence is 13 residues long. CDR1 SQVTM and CDR2 ANQGSEA come from the germline V gene. The CDR3 nucleotides are TGCAGTGCCGGGGCTAGCGGCACCGGGGAGCTGTTTTTT. This encodes CSAGASGTGELFF.

The chain is built from TRBV6-5 and TRBJ2-7; the D is unclear. Germline loops: CDR1 MNHEY, CDR2 SVGAGI. CDR3 length: 13 residues. V shed 3 bases and J shed 6 bases, with 12 bases lying between them. The CDR3, as DNA: TGTGCCAGCAGTTATAAACTGAGGTCCGAGCAGTACTTC. Protein sequence: CASSYKLRSEQYF.

The chain couples TRBV30 to TRBJ2-1; D unclear. There are 11 residues in the CDR3. Germline assignment: CDR1 GTSNPN and CDR2 SVGIG (reference sequence). V gave up 0 bases and J gave up 10 bases, with 7 bases separating them. The CDR3 region is CAWSVAVEQFF. DNA for the CDR3: TGTGCCTGGAGTGTAGCTGTGGAGCAGTTCTTC. Complete variable domain (other parts from reference TRBV30 and TRBJ2-1): SQTIHQWPATLVQPVGSPLSLECTVEGTSNPNLYWYRQAAGRGLQLLFYSVGIGQISSEVPQNLSASRPQDRQFILSSKKLLLSDSGFYLCAWSVAVEQFFGPGTRLTVL.

The V gene is TRBV6-5, the J gene TRBJ2-7, with D possibly being TRBD2 (6 bases). Germline lookup yields CDR1 MNHEY and CDR2 SVGAGI. This CDR3 spans 16 amino acids. V dropped 2 bases and J dropped 1 base, with 15 bases sitting between them. This CDR3 reads CASSYQVIGGSYEQYF. In nucleotides, the CDR3 is TGTGCCAGCAGTTACCAGGTTATAGGAGGGTCCTACGAGCAGTACTTC.

V usage is TRBV5-1 and J usage is TRBJ2-5; 10 bases match TRBD2. Trimming removed 1 base from V and 5 bases from J; junction bases left unmatched: 5. This CDR3 spans 15 amino acids. Germline V lookup: CDR1 SGHRS, CDR2 YFSETQ. The CDR3 is CASSLSGRAGETQYF. DNA of the CDR3: TGCGCCAGCAGCTTGAGCGGGAGGGCCGGGGAGACCCAGTACTTC.

The rearrangement joins TRBV2 to TRBJ1-2; TRBD1 matches 7 bases. The ends lost 2 bases at V and 2 bases at J; junction bases unmatched: 5. The CDR3 has 15 amino acids. CDR1 is SNHLY, CDR2 FYNNEI, per germline. This chain's CDR3 is CASSESEGANYGYTF. The DNA for the CDR3 is TGTGCCAGCAGTGAAAGCGAGGGGGCGAACTATGGCTACACCTTC.

The CDR3 loop reads CASSSIGGSYEQYF. The CDR3 DNA follows: TGCGCCAGCAGCTCGATTGGCGGGTCCTACGAGCAGTACTTC. This rearrangement joins TRBV5-1 to TRBJ2-7, with D tentatively TRBD2 (5 bases). V was shortened by 3 bases and J by 1 base, with 11 bases between the two germline ends. The CDR3 runs to 14 residues. Germline loops: CDR1 SGHRS, CDR2 YFSETQ. The full variable domain, in which reference TRBV5-1 and TRBJ2-7 provide the parts outside the CDR3, is KAGVTQTPRYLIKTRGQQVTLSCSPISGHRSVSWYQQTPGQGLQFLFEYFSETQRNKGNFPGRFSGRQFSNSRSEMNVSTLELGDSALYLCASSSIGGSYEQYFGPGTRLTVT.

The chain joins TRBV6-5 to TRBJ2-7, with a tentative D call TRBD1 (7 bases). The CDR3 runs to 14 residues. V was cut by 5 bases and J by 4 bases, with 15 bases left in between. In germline, CDR1 is MNHEY, CDR2 SVGAGI. The DNA of the CDR3 is TGTGCCAGCAGTCCAACGACAGGGAGGTACGAGCAGTACTTC. Translated: CASSPTTGRYEQYF.

This clone was recorded a few times. This sequence joins TRBV5-1 and TRBJ2-1; no firm D call. Germline V gene lookup returns CDR1 SGHRS and CDR2 YFSETQ. CDR3 length: 16 residues. V lost 0 bases, J lost 1 base, and 11 bases lay in between. CDR3 residues: CASSLEQSSSYNEQFF. CDR3 bases: TGCGCCAGCAGCTTGGAACAGTCCTCATCCTACAATGAGCAGTTCTTC.

This chain joins TRBV9 and TRBJ2-2; D unresolved. The ends were cut back, 2 bases at V and 5 bases at J, with 10 bases in the middle. The CDR3 totals 14 residues. Germline V gene sequence: CDR1 SGDLS, CDR2 YYNGEE. The CDR3 loop reads CASSVTTRTGELFF. CDR3 bases: TGTGCCAGCAGCGTTACTACTCGAACCGGGGAGCTGTTTTTT.

This rearrangement joins TRBV29-1 to TRBJ1-4; D perhaps matches TRBD1 (5 bases). The germline V and J ends were trimmed by 5 bases and 10 bases, with 14 bases remaining between them. Germline V lookup: CDR1 SQVTM, CDR2 ANQGSEA. This CDR3 has 12 amino acids. The CDR3: CSVPGQWGKLFF. The CDR3 DNA follows: TGCAGCGTTCCAGGGCAGTGGGGAAAACTGTTTTTT.

The V and J genes are TRBV18 and TRBJ2-1, with D tentatively TRBD2 (5 bases). This CDR3 contains 14 residues. Trimming took off 1 base at V and 9 bases at J, with 13 bases between the two ends. CDR1 is KGHSH, CDR2 LQKENI, per germline. CDR3 sequence reads: CASSPLAARGEQFF. DNA of the CDR3: TGTGCCAGCTCACCACTCGCGGCTCGGGGTGAGCAGTTCTTC.

The chain joins TRBV7-8 to TRBJ2-1; 7 bases match TRBD1. Trimming removed 5 bases from V and 5 bases from J; junction bases left unmatched: 6. There are 14 residues in the CDR3. Germline V lookup: CDR1 SGHVS, CDR2 FQNEAQ. CDR3 sequence reads: CASSPSGGDNEQFF. CDR3 in DNA: TGTGCCAGCAGCCCGTCAGGGGGAGACAATGAGCAGTTCTTC.

This clone has only one observation. The V and J genes are TRBV18 and TRBJ1-5; 8 bases map to TRBD1. Germline trimming cut 3 bases from V and 5 bases from J; bases unmatched to any gene: 6. CDR3 size: 15 residues. Germline loops: CDR1 KGHSH, CDR2 LQKENI. The DNA for the CDR3 is TGTGCCAGCTCACCCAGGGGGCAGGTTGATCAGCCCCAGCATTTT. It specifies CASSPRGQVDQPQHF. Full variable domain (outside the CDR3, taken from reference TRBV18 and TRBJ1-5): NAGVMQNPRHLVRRRGQEARLRCSPMKGHSHVYWYRQLPEEGLKFMVYLQKENIIDESGMPKERFSAEFPKEGPSILRIQQVVRGDSAAYFCASSPRGQVDQPQHFGDGTRLSIL.

V usage is TRBV29-1 and J usage is TRBJ2-7, with D tentatively TRBD1 (7 bases). Trimming left V 4 bases short and J 2 bases short, with 12 bases between. Per germline, CDR1 SQVTM and CDR2 ANQGSEA. This CDR3 is 13 amino acids long. CDR3 region: CSVGSGGTYEQYF. Written as DNA, the CDR3 is TGCAGCGTTGGGTCAGGGGGGACCTACGAGCAGTACTTC.

The chain uses TRBV7-8 and TRBJ1-1; 9 nucleotides align to TRBD1. The CDR3 is 15 residues long. The germline gives CDR1 SGHVS, CDR2 FQNEAQ. The V gene end was trimmed by 2 bases and the J gene end by 4 bases; junction bases not matched to a gene: 5. In DNA, the CDR3 is TGTGCCAGCAGCTTAATGGGACAGGGAGCCACTGAAGCTTTCTTT. It encodes CASSLMGQGATEAFF. The entire variable domain, with the rest obtained from reference TRBV7-8 and TRBJ1-1, is as follows: GAGVSQSPRYKVAKRGQDVALRCDPISGHVSLFWYQQALGQGPEFLTYFQNEAQLDKSGLPSDRFFAERPEGSVSTLKIQRTQQEDSAVYLCASSLMGQGATEAFFGQGTRLTVV.